The 6 T cell receptor beta chains below were found in one sample sequenced in a study of beta chain features in type 1 diabetes. Notes on the study in general: Within each of all four CD4+ subsets, Type 1 diabetes patients had TCRB CDR3s that were moderately but significantly shorter.

These TCRs' antigens remain unknown. The isolated RNA, all of it, was reverse transcribed, so expressed TCRB transcripts were what got sequenced. Profiled with immunoSEQ multiplex PCR; TCRdb holds only in-frame clones, not every one. The sample has 120,000 to 150,000 clones, about 13% seen once. Sequencing input: central memory CD4+ T cells from blood. These receptors were taken from a man aged 18 to 29 with type 1 diabetes.

The chain is built from TRBV30 and TRBJ1-6; unclear D gene. Per germline, CDR1 GTSNPN and CDR2 SVGIG (reference sequence). The CDR3 runs to 12 residues. Trimming removed 0 bases from V and 9 bases from J, with 6 bases in between. CDR3 protein: CAWSVGISPLHF. The CDR3 nucleotides are TGTGCCTGGAGTGTGGGGATTTCACCCCTCCACTTT.

The chain links TRBV6-5 to TRBJ1-1, with D possibly TRBD1 on 6 matching bases. V was cut by 7 bases and J by 11 bases, with 14 bases left in between. Germline CDR1 MNHEY, CDR2 SVGAGI. This CDR3 comprises 11 residues. The CDR3 reads CASTWGGMAFF. CDR3 DNA sequence: TGTGCCAGCACTTGGGGGGGCATGGCTTTCTTT.

This clone was picked up one time. The chain employs TRBV7-2 and TRBJ1-5; 8 bases map to TRBD1. J lost 5 bases, V lost 4 bases, and 4 bases had no gene match. This CDR3 region has 14 residues. CDR1 is SGHTA, CDR2 FQGNSA, per germline. The CDR3 loop is CASSSGQGYQPQHF. The CDR3 DNA reads TGTGCCAGCAGCTCCGGACAGGGTTATCAGCCCCAGCATTTT.

This clone was recorded a few times. The V call is TRBV9, the J call TRBJ1-3; 7 positions agree with TRBD1. CDR1 is SGDLS and CDR2 is YYNGEE in the germline V gene. The junction had 10 bases not matched to a gene; V was cut back by 3 bases and J by 1 base. This CDR3 is built from 17 residues. DNA for the CDR3: TGTGCCAGCAGCGACCGACAGGGAGGAGGTTCTGGAAACACCATATATTTT. Residues: CASSDRQGGGSGNTIYF.

The chain joins TRBV6-1 to TRBJ2-7, with a possible D match to TRBD1 (5 bases). CDR3 length: 11 residues. The V end lost 8 bases, the J end lost 5 bases, and 10 bases lay between the germline ends. Germline values: CDR1 MNHNS, CDR2 SASEGT. CDR3 region: CASSQGHEQYF. The CDR3 DNA reads as TGTGCCAGCTCCCAGGGCCACGAGCAGTACTTC.

This chain links TRBV7-9 with TRBJ1-1; unclear D gene. Trimming pared 8 bases from V and 0 bases from J, leaving 7 bases between. Germline assignment: CDR1 SEHNR and CDR2 FQNEAQ (reference sequence). CDR3 length equals 12 residues. CDR3 in amino acids: CASVAMNTEAFF. CDR3 bases: TGTGCCAGCGTGGCCATGAACACTGAAGCTTTCTTT.